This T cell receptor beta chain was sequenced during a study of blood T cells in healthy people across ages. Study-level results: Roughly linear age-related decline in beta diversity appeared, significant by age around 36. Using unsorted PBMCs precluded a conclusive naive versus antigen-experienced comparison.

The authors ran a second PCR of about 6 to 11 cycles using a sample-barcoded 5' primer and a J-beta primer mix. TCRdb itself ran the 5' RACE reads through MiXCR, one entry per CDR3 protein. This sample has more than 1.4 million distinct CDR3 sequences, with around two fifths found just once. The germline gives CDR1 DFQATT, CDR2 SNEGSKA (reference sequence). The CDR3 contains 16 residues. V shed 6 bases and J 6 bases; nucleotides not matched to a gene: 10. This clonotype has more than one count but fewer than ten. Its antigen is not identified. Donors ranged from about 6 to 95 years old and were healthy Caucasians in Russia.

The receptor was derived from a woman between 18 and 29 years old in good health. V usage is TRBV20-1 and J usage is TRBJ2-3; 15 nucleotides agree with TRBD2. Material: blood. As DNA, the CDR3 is TGCAGTGCCCCTGCCGGGACTAGCGGGAGGTTGGATACGCAGTATTTT. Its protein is CSAPAGTSGRLDTQYF.